This TCR beta chain originates from a study of cytomegalovirus exposure and HLA in healthy donors. Study-wide results and caveats: Analyses of presence and absence presupposed an approximately uniform sequencing depth across donors. According to a later analysis, most TCR beta chains associated with CMV appeared HLA-restricted. More clonal expansion characterized HLA-associated TCR beta chains than equally common others in a later analysis.

This clone was observed a few times. What it binds is not known. A read error may produce the germline difference seen at one junction end. CDR3 length: 14 residues. The germline V gene encodes CDR1 ENHRY and CDR2 SYGVKD. At the time of sampling, donors were nominally healthy, though unrecorded immune exposures were likely. PCR was performed using 60 Vbeta and 13 Jbeta primers. Profiled with immunoSEQ multiplex PCR; TCRdb holds only in-frame clones, not every one. The data show about 180,000 clones, 77% seen once. The sequence derives from a woman aged 60-70 years in good health and CMV-seropositive. The chain combines TRBV10-3 with TRBJ2-7; D remains unclear. What was sequenced was PBMCs. The CDR3 is CASSSGDHVYEQYF. DNA of the CDR3: TGTGCCAGCAGTTCAGGCGACCACGTCTACGAGCAGTACTTC.